This TCR beta chain was identified during a study of blood T cell repertoires in COVID-19. Assay: immunoSEQ multiplex PCR; the TCRdb copy retains only in-frame clones and omits some. This table holds 100,000 to 150,000 clones, 74% found once. The germline V gene has CDR1 SGHKS and CDR2 YYEKEE (reference sequence). Trimming pared 1 base from V and 2 bases from J, leaving 13 bases between. The CDR3 covers 15 residues. This clone showed up just a few times. The rearrangement links TRBV5-5 to TRBJ2-7; a weak D match, TRBD1 (5 bases). Specimen: peripheral blood. The TCR was taken from an elderly man with COVID-19, enrolled during active disease. CDR3 nucleotides: TGTGCCAGCAGCTTGTGGCAGGGTTTTGCCTACGAGCAGTACTTC. Translation: CASSLWQGFAYEQYF.